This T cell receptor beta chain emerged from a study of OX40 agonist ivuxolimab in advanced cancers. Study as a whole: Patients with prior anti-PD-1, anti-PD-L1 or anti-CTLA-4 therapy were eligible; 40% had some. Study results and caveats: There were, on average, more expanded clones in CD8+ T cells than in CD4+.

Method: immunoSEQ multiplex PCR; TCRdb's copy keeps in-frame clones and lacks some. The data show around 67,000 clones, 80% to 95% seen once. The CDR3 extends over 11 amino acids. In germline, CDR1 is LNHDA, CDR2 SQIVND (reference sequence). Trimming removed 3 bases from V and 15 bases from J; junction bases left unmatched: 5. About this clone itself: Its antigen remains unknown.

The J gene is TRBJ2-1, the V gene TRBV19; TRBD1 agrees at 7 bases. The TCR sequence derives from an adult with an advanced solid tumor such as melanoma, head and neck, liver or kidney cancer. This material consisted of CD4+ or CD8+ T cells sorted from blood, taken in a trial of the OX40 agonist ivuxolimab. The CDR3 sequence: CASSILDRMFF. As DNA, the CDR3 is TGTGCCAGTAGTATTCTGGACAGGATGTTCTTC.